This TCR beta chain came from a study of blood T cell repertoires in COVID-19. At the level of the study: COVID-19 samples collected from the United States, Italy and Spain covered acute and convalescent phases.

The CDR3 spans 13 residues. Germline V lookup: CDR1 KGHDR, CDR2 SFDVKD. Deletions cut 5 bases from V and 7 bases from J, with 8 bases between. TCRdb keeps only in-frame clones here, not all; method: immunoSEQ multiplex PCR. The sample yields 90,000 to 110,000 clones, around 84% seen once. The genes are TRBV24-1 and TRBJ1-6; no clear D gene. The receptor was derived from a woman older than 75 with acute or convalescent COVID-19. Sequences were obtained from peripheral blood. CDR3 DNA sequence: TGTGCCACCAGTGGCGCCTCGAATTCACCCCTCCACTTT. Residues: CATSGASNSPLHF.